The 21 T cell receptor beta chains listed next were all sequenced from one sample in a study of identical twins. Via MiXCR, TCRdb re-called the 5' RACE reads, giving one row per CDR3 protein. The data hold around 680,000 distinct CDR3 sequences, with approximately 9% observed a single time. These same data were also listed under a study on yellow fever vaccine responses in identical twins.

The specimen sequenced was PBMCs. The receptors here all came from a woman under 30 in good health.

CDR3 residues: CASSSPGEVTYNSPLHF. The CDR3, as DNA: TGTGCCAGCAGCTCTCCAGGGGAAGTAACCTATAATTCACCCCTCCACTTT. The J gene is TRBJ1-6, the V gene TRBV7-8; D is possibly TRBD1 (6 bases). The CDR3 contains 17 residues. Germline V gene sequence: CDR1 SGHVS, CDR2 FQNEAQ. With 4 bases removed from V and 2 bases from J, the gap between germline ends came to 15 bases.

This chain links TRBV11-2 with TRBJ2-6; D uncertain. Germline lookup yields CDR1 SGHAT and CDR2 FQNNGV. The CDR3 sequence is 14 residues long. Deletions cut 3 bases from V and 5 bases from J, with 8 bases between. CDR3 loop: CASSFDPWANVLTF. The CDR3 nucleotides are TGTGCCAGCAGCTTCGATCCCTGGGCCAACGTCCTGACTTTC.

This clonotype was recorded a few times. The genes are TRBV12-3 or TRBV12-4 and TRBJ2-5, with 12 bases aligning to TRBD2. The V segment lost 4 bases and the J segment 2 bases; nucleotides outside the gene matches: 5. The CDR3 is 16 residues long. CDR3 in DNA: TGTGCCAGCAGTTCGACTAGCGGGGGCTGGCAAGAGACCCAGTACTTC. Translating gives CASSSTSGGWQETQYF.

This clonotype was detected many times. The rearrangement uses TRBV6-1 and TRBJ1-6; weak D call: TRBD1 (6 bases). The CDR3 is 13 amino acids. In germline, CDR1 is MNHNS, CDR2 SASEGT. V gave up 6 bases and J gave up 7 bases, with 10 bases separating them. The CDR3 DNA reads TGTGCCAGCAGCCAGGGGCAAAATTCACCCCTCCACTTT. Encoded protein: CASSQGQNSPLHF.

This clonotype was seen at least ten times. V usage is TRBV20-1 and J usage is TRBJ2-2, with no clear D. V shed 5 bases and J shed 2 bases, with 6 bases lying between them. Per germline, CDR1 DFQATT and CDR2 SNEGSKA (reference sequence). The CDR3 totals 12 residues. The CDR3 DNA reads TGCAGTGCTCCGGACAACACCGGGGAGCTGTTTTTT. This encodes CSAPDNTGELFF.

The chain couples TRBV20-1 to TRBJ2-3, with 15 bases identical to TRBD2. This CDR3 is 15 amino acids long. The V and J ends lost 8 bases and 4 bases, in that order; junction bases with no gene match: 7. CDR1 is DFQATT and CDR2 is SNEGSKA in the germline V gene (reference sequence). The CDR3 sequence: CSWTSGGATADTQYF. CDR3 bases: TGCAGTTGGACTAGCGGGGGGGCCACAGCAGATACGCAGTATTTT.

The chain links TRBV28 to TRBJ2-7; the D gene could be TRBD1 or TRBD2 (6 bases each). Germline loops: CDR1 MDHEN, CDR2 SYDVKM. The CDR3 runs to 15 residues. V lost 6 bases and J 2 bases, leaving 17 bases between the germline ends. This CDR3 reads CASRAPGADPYEQYF. In nucleotides, the CDR3 is TGTGCCAGCAGGGCCCCGGGGGCGGACCCCTACGAGCAGTACTTC.

This clonotype was seen many times. V usage is TRBV5-1 and J usage is TRBJ2-7; D call uncertain. This CDR3 comprises 14 residues. V was pared by 0 bases and J by 5 bases, with 12 bases between. CDR1 is SGHRS and CDR2 is YFSETQ in the germline V gene. The CDR3 protein is CASSLDRGINEQYF. In DNA form, the CDR3 reads TGCGCCAGCAGCTTGGATCGCGGAATTAACGAGCAGTACTTC.

This clonotype was detected ten times or more. The gene calls are TRBV7-9 and TRBJ2-2; TRBD1 matches 7 bases. The germline V gene encodes CDR1 SEHNR and CDR2 FQNEAQ (reference sequence). Trimming took 6 bases from V and 6 from J; bases not matched to a gene: 1. There are 12 residues in the CDR3. The CDR3 reads CASRTGSGELFF. The DNA of the CDR3 is TGTGCCAGCAGGACAGGGTCCGGGGAGCTGTTTTTT.

This clonotype has ten or more counts. The genes are TRBV11-1 and TRBJ2-1, with 10 bases lining up with TRBD2. The CDR3 is 21 residues long. The germline V gene has CDR1 SGHAT and CDR2 FQDESV (reference sequence). V shed 4 bases, J shed 5 bases, and the junction held 23 bases outside the gene matches. This chain's CDR3 is CASSYKPTRTSGAQSNNEQFF. The CDR3 DNA reads TGTGCCAGCAGCTATAAACCGACCCGGACTAGCGGAGCCCAAAGTAACAATGAGCAGTTCTTC. Full variable domain (missing parts from reference TRBV11-1 and TRBJ2-1): EAEVAQSPRYKITEKSQAVAFWCDPISGHATLYWYRQILGQGPELLVQFQDESVVDDSQLPKDRFSAERLKGVDSTLKIQPAELGDSAMYLCASSYKPTRTSGAQSNNEQFFGPGTRLTVL.

This clonotype was found many times. The rearrangement uses TRBV12-3 or TRBV12-4 and TRBJ2-2; D is ambiguous. The V gene lost 6 bases and the J gene lost 2 bases, with 16 bases spanning the gap. The CDR3 sequence is 16 residues long. The chain's CDR3 is CASRQQSSSNTGELFF. CDR3 DNA: TGTGCCAGCAGACAACAGAGCTCTTCCAACACCGGGGAGCTGTTTTTT.

The chain carries TRBV4-2 and TRBJ2-7; a possible D gene is TRBD1 (5 bases). Trimming removed 4 bases from V and 2 bases from J, with 12 bases in between. Germline-derived CDR1 and CDR2 are LGHNA and YNFKEQ. The CDR3 is 14 residues long. CDR3 sequence: CASSPEDIAYEQYF. The CDR3 nucleotides read TGTGCCAGCAGCCCCGAGGACATCGCCTACGAGCAGTACTTC.

This clonotype was detected a few times. J is TRBJ2-4 and V is TRBV20-1, with 7 bases lining up with TRBD2. This CDR3 has 16 amino acids. Germline CDR1 and CDR2: DFQATT and SNEGSKA (reference sequence). V gave up 4 bases and J gave up 1 base; unmatched junction bases: 10. The CDR3 loop is CSAKAAGEGAKNIQYF. In DNA, the CDR3 is TGCAGTGCTAAGGCCGCGGGAGAGGGGGCCAAAAACATTCAGTACTTC.

The chain combines TRBV5-1 with TRBJ2-7; 7 nucleotides line up with TRBD1. The trim removed 4 bases at V and 6 bases at J, leaving 16 bases unmatched. The CDR3 is made up of 16 amino acids. Looked up from germline, CDR1 is SGHRS and CDR2 is YFSETQ. CDR3 residues: CASSLTWDRTPSEQYF. The DNA for the CDR3 is TGCGCCAGCAGCCTCACGTGGGACAGAACTCCATCCGAGCAGTACTTC.

This clonotype was observed at least ten times. The chain carries TRBV5-1 and TRBJ2-3; D gene ambiguous. The CDR3 is 13 residues long. Per the germline V gene, CDR1 is SGHRS and CDR2 is YFSETQ. Trimming removed 2 bases from V and 9 bases from J, with 13 bases in between. The CDR3: CASSLPNIPTQYF. The CDR3 coding sequence is TGCGCCAGCAGCTTACCGAATATACCAACGCAGTATTTT. Filled out from reference TRBV5-1 and TRBJ2-3, the complete variable domain reads KAGVTQTPRYLIKTRGQQVTLSCSPISGHRSVSWYQQTPGQGLQFLFEYFSETQRNKGNFPGRFSGRQFSNSRSEMNVSTLELGDSALYLCASSLPNIPTQYFGPGTRLTVL.

The chain employs TRBV4-2 and TRBJ2-1; D is possibly TRBD2 (6 bases). CDR1 and CDR2 (germline): LGHNA, YNFKEQ. This CDR3 comprises 14 residues. V was clipped by 0 bases and J by 7 bases, with 10 bases between them. The CDR3: CASSQETRGNEQFF. CDR3 coding DNA: TGTGCCAGCAGCCAAGAAACACGGGGGAATGAGCAGTTCTTC.

This clonotype was detected ten times or more. The chain joins TRBV7-6 to TRBJ2-7; 8 positions match TRBD1. Germline V gene lookup returns CDR1 SGHVS and CDR2 FNYEAQ. The CDR3 sequence is 14 residues long. J gave up 3 bases and V 0 bases, and 1 base lay outside the gene matches. In DNA, the CDR3 is TGTGCCAGCAGCTTAGCACAGGGGGTCTACGAGCAGTACTTC. Translation gives CASSLAQGVYEQYF. The full variable domain, completed using reference TRBV7-6 and TRBJ2-7, is GAGVSQSPRYKVTKRGQDVALRCDPISGHVSLYWYRQALGQGPEFLTYFNYEAQQDKSGLPNDRFSAERPEGSISTLTIQRTEQRDSAMYRCASSLAQGVYEQYFGPGTRLTVT.

The chain recombines TRBV6-2 or TRBV6-3 with TRBJ2-6; a weak D match, TRBD2 (6 bases). The germline CDR1 and CDR2 sequences are MNHEY and SVGEGT. The CDR3 runs 21 residues. V lost 7 bases and J lost 0, with 28 bases in between. The CDR3, as DNA: TGTGCCAGCACCCACTCGATTTACAGAAAGGCGGGGCCCTCTGGGGCCAACGTCCTGACTTTC. It translates to CASTHSIYRKAGPSGANVLTF.

V gene TRBV20-1 combines with J gene TRBJ2-7; no reliable D call. The length of the CDR3 is 12 residues. Between the trimmed V and J ends, which lost 5 bases and 4 bases, there was a span of 12 bases. CDR1 and CDR2 from the germline V gene are DFQATT and SNEGSKA (reference sequence). CDR3 sequence (DNA): TGCAGTGCTTACCGCCCGGAATACGAGCAGTACTTC. Protein: CSAYRPEYEQYF.

The chain uses TRBV2 and TRBJ1-1; D not resolved. CDR1 is SNHLY, CDR2 FYNNEI, per germline. V lost 7 bases and J 3 bases, leaving 9 bases between the germline ends. This CDR3 spans 12 amino acids. The CDR3 DNA reads TGTGCCAGCAAGGTAGGGTACACTGAAGCTTTCTTT. This codes for CASKVGYTEAFF.

Only a few counts were recorded for this clonotype. This chain joins TRBV28 and TRBJ2-7; the D gene is possibly TRBD1 (6 bases). Between the trimmed V and J ends, which lost 5 bases and 5 bases, there was a span of 16 bases. The CDR3 spans 14 residues. Germline CDR1 is MDHEN and CDR2 is SYDVKM. The CDR3 is CASSTRQVPNEQYF. CDR3 bases: TGTGCCAGCAGTACCCGACAGGTACCCAACGAGCAGTACTTC.